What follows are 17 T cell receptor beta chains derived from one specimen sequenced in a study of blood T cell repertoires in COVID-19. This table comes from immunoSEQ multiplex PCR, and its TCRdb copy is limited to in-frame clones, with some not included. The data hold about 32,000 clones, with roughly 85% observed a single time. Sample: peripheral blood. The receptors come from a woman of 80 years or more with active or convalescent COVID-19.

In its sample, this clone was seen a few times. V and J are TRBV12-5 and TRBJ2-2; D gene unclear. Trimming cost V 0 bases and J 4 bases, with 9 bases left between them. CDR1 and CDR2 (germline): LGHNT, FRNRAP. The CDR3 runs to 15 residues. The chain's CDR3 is CASGLVVASTGELFF. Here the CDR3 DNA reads TGTGCTAGTGGTTTGGTAGTGGCTTCCACCGGGGAGCTGTTTTTT.

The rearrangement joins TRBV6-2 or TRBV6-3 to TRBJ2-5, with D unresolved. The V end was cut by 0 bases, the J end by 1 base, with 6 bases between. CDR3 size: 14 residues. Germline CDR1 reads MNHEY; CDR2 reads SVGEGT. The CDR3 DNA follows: TGTGCCAGCAGTTACTCGGCTAGCCAAGAGACCCAGTACTTC. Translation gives CASSYSASQETQYF.

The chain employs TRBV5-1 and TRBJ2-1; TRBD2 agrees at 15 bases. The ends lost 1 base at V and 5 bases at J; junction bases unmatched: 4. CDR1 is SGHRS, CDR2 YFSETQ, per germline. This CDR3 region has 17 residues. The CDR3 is CASSLWGLAGGNNEQFF. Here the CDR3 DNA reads TGCGCCAGCAGCTTGTGGGGACTAGCGGGAGGAAACAATGAGCAGTTCTTC.

CDR3 DNA: TGTGCCAGCAGCCAATTAACCGTAGCGGGAGGGTCAGATACGCAGTATTTT. Its translation: CASSQLTVAGGSDTQYF. J is TRBJ2-3 and V is TRBV4-2, with 11 positions matching TRBD2. Losses at the gene ends were 2 bases for V and 4 bases for J; bases not matched to a gene: 8. The CDR3 sequence is 17 residues long. Germline-derived CDR1 and CDR2 are LGHNA and YNFKEQ.

The CDR3 loop is CASSRGQGGTGELFF. CDR3 bases: TGTGCCAGCAGCAGAGGACAGGGAGGCACCGGGGAGCTGTTTTTT. V and J are TRBV7-3 and TRBJ2-2; 8 positions agree with TRBD1. J was trimmed by 4 bases and V by 5 bases; bases with no gene match: 6. This CDR3 comprises 15 residues. In germline, CDR1 is SGHTA, CDR2 FQGTGA.

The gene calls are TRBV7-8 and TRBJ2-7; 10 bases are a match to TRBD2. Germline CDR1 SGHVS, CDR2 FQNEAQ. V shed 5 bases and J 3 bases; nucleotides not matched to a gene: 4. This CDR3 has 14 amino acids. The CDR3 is CASSLRLAGYEQYF. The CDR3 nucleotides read TGTGCCAGCAGCCTTCGACTAGCGGGCTACGAGCAGTACTTC.

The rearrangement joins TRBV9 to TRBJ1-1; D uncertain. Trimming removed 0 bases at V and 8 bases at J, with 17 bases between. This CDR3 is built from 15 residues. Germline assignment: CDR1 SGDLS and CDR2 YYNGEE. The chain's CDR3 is CASSVGPARVMEAFF. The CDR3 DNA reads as TGTGCCAGCAGCGTAGGCCCCGCGCGGGTTATGGAAGCTTTCTTT.

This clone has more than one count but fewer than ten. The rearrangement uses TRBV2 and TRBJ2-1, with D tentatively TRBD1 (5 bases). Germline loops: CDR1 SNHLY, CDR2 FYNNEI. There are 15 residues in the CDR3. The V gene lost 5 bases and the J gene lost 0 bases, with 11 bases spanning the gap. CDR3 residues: CASSWGRPSYNEQFF. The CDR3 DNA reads TGTGCCAGCAGTTGGGGCAGGCCCTCCTACAATGAGCAGTTCTTC.

This chain's CDR3 is CSASRRGASYEQFF. In DNA form, the CDR3 reads TGCAGTGCTAGTAGGCGGGGGGCTAGTTATGAGCAGTTCTTC. This chain links TRBV20-1 with TRBJ2-1, with TRBD2 matching over 8 bases. The CDR3 has 14 amino acids. The germline CDR1 and CDR2 sequences are DFQATT and SNEGSKA (reference sequence). V was clipped by 3 bases and J by 8 bases; unmatched bases: 9.

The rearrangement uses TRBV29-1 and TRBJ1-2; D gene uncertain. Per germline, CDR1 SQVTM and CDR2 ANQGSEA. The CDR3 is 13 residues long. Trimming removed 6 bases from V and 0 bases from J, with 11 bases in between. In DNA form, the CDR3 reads TGCAGCGTGCCCCAGACTGCTAACTATGGCTACACCTTC. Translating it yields CSVPQTANYGYTF.

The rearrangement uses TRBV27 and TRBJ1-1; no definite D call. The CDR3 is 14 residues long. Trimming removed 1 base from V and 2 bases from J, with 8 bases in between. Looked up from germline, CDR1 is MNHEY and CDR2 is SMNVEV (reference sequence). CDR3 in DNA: TGTGCCAGCAGTTTATATGAGGGAAACACTGAAGCTTTCTTT. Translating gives CASSLYEGNTEAFF.

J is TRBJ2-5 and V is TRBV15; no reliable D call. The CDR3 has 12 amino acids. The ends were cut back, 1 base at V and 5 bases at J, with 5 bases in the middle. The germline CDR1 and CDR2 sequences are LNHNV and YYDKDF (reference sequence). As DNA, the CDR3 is TGTGCCACCAGCAGAGCCCGGGAGACCCAGTACTTC. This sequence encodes CATSRARETQYF.

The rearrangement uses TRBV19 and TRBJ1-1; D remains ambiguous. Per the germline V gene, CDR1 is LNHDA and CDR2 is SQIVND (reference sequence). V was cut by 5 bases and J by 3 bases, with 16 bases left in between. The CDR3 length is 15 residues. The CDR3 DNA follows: TGTGCCAGTAGTTATAGACCGGGGTCGGACACTGAAGCTTTCTTT. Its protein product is CASSYRPGSDTEAFF.

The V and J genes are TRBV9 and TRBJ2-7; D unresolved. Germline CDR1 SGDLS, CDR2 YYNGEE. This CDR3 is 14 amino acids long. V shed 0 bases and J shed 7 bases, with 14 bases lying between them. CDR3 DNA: TGTGCCAGCAGCGTAGGGCCTAGGATGGAAGAGCAGTACTTC. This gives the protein CASSVGPRMEEQYF. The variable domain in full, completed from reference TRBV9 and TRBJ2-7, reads DSGVTQTPKHLITATGQRVTLRCSPRSGDLSVYWYQQSLDQGLQFLIQYYNGEERAKGNILERFSAQQFPDLHSELNLSSLELGDSALYFCASSVGPRMEEQYFGPGTRLTVT.

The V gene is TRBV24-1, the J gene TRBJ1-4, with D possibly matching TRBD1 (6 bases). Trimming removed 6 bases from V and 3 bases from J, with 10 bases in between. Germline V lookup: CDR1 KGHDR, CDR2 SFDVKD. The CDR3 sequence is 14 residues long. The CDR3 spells CATSTPGANEKLFF. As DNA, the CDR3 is TGTGCCACCAGTACTCCAGGGGCTAATGAAAAACTGTTTTTT.

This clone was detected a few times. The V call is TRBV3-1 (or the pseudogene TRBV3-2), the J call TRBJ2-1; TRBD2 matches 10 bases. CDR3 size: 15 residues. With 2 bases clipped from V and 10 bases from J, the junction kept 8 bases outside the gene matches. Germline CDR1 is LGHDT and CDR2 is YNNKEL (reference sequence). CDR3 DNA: TGTGCCAGCAGCCAATTCTCCAGCGGGAGGGTGGAGCAGTTCTTC. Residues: CASSQFSSGRVEQFF.

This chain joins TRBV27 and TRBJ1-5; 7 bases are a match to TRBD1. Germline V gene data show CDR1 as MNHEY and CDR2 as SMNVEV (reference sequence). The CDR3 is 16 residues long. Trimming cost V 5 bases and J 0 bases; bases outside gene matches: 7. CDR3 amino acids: CASSRATGSSNQPQHF. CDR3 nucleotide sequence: TGTGCCAGCAGTAGAGCGACAGGGAGTAGCAATCAGCCCCAGCATTTT.